This TCR beta chain was profiled in a study of blood T cell repertoires in COVID-19. Study-level information: From the United States, Italy and Spain came samples of acute and convalescent COVID-19. Nucleic acid was either cDNA or gDNA, and it came from T cells, B-cell-depleted T cells, or PBMCs.

Methods used by the authors: The assay estimated nucleated cells by amplifying reference gene primers. Only in-frame clones appear in the TCRdb table, and some are missing; sequencing was by immunoSEQ multiplex PCR. D and trimming were read from the DNA, whereas the V and J calls and clone size are those reported in that table. This sample carries 85,000 to 90,000 clones, about 84% of them seen once, and the ten largest clones take under 30%. Germline CDR1 MNHEY, CDR2 SVGAGI. After removal of 8 bases from V and 6 bases from J, the junction contained 5 bases not matched to a gene. This CDR3 comprises 13 residues.

The chain couples TRBV6-5 to TRBJ2-7; 12 nucleotides agree with TRBD2. The source material was peripheral blood. The clonotype was recovered from a human donor in a cohort sampled during active COVID-19. The CDR3 loop reads CASASGRAVEQYF. The CDR3 DNA sequence: TGTGCCAGCGCTAGCGGGAGGGCCGTCGAGCAGTACTTC.